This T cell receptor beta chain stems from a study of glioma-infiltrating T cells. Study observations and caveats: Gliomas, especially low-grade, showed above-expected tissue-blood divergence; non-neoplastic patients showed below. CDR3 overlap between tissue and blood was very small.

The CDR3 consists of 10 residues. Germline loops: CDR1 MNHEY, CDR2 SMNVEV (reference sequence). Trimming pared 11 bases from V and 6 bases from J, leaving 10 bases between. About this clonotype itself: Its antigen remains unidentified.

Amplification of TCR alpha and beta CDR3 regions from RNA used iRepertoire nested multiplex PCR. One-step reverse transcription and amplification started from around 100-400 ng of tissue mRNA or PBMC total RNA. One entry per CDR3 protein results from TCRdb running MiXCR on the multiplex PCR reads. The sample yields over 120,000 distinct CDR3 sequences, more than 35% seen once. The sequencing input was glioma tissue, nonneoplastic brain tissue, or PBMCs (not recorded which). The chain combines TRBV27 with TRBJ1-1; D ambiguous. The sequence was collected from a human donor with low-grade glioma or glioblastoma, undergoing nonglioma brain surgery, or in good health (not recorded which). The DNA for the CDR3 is TGTGCCGCTGGAACGGCTGAAGCTTTCTTT. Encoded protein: CAAGTAEAFF.